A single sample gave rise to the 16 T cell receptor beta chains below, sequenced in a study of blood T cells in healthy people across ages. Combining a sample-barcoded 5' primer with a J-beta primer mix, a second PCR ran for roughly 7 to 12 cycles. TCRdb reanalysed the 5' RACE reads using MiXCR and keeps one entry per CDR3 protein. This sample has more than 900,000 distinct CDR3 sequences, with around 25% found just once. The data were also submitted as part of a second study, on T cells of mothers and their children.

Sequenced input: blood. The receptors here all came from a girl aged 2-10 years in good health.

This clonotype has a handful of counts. CDR3 in DNA: TGTGCCAGCAGTCCTTTAAATCCGAACACCGGGGAGCTGTTTTTT. It yields the protein CASSPLNPNTGELFF. This chain uses TRBV2 with TRBJ2-2; D is unresolved. This CDR3 is built from 15 residues. Germline V gene sequence: CDR1 SNHLY, CDR2 FYNNEI. The V and J ends lost 5 bases and 0 bases respectively, with 10 bases between them.

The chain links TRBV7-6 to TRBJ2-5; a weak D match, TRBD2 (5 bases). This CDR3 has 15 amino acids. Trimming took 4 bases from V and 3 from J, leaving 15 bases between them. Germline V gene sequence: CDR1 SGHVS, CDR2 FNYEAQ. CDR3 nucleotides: TGTGCCAGCAGCTACGAAGTATCGGGGAAAGAGACCCAGTACTTC. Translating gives CASSYEVSGKETQYF.

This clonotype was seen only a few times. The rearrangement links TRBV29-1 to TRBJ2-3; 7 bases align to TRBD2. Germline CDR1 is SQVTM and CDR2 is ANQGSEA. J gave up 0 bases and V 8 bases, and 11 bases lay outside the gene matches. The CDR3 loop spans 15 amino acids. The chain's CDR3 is CSPRVLASSTDTQYF. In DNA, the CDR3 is TGCAGCCCAAGAGTACTAGCGAGTAGCACAGATACGCAGTATTTT.

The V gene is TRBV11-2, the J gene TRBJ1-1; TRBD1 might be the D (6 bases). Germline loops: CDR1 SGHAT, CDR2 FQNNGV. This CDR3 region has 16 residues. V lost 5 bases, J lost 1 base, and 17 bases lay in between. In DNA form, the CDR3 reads TGTGCCAGCAGCAGAACAGGGCAGGGTCCGAACACTGAAGCTTTCTTT. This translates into CASSRTGQGPNTEAFF.

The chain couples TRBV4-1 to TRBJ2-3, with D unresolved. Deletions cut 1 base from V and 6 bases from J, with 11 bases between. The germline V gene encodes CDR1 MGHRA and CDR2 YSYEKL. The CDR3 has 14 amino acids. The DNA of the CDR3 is TGCGCCAGCAGCCAAGGGCTCGGGTGGGATACGCAGTATTTT. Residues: CASSQGLGWDTQYF.

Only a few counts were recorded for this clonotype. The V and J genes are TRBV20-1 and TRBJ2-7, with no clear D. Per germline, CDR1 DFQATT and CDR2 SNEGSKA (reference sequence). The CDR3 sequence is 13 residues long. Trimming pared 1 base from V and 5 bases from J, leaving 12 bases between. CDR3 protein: CSARVPDWHEQYF. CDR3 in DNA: TGCAGTGCTAGAGTCCCCGACTGGCACGAGCAGTACTTC.

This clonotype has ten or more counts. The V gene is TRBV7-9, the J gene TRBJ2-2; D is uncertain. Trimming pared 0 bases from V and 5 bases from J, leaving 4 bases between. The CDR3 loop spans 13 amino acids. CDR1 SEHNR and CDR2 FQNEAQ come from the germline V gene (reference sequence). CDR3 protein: CASSLAGTGELFF. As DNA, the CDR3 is TGTGCCAGCAGCTTAGCAGGGACCGGGGAGCTGTTTTTT. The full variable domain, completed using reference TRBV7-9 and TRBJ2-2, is DTGVSQNPRHKITKRGQNVTFRCDPISEHNRLYWYRQTLGQGPEFLTYFQNEAQLEKSRLLSDRFSAERPKGSFSTLEIQRTEQGDSAMYLCASSLAGTGELFFGEGSRLTVL.

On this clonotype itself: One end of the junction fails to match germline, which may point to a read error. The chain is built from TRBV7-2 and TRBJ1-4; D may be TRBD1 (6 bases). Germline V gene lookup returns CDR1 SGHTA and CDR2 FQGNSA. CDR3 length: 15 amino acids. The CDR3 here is CASSPQTGENEKLFF. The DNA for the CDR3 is TGTGCTAGCAGCCCCCAGACAGGAGAAAATGAAAAACTGTTTTTT.

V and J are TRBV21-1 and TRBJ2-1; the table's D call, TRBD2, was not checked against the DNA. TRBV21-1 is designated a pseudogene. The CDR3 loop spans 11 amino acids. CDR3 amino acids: CGRGLASEQFF. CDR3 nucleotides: TGTGGACGGGGACTAGCGAGTGAGCAGTTCTTC.

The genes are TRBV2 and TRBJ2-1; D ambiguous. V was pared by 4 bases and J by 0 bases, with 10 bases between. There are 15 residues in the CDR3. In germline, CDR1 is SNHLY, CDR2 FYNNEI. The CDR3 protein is CASSVDRSSYNEQFF. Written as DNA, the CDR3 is TGTGCCAGCAGTGTTGACCGAAGCTCCTACAATGAGCAGTTCTTC. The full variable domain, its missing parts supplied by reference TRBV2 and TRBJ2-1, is EPEVTQTPSHQVTQMGQEVILRCVPISNHLYFYWYRQILGQKVEFLVSFYNNEISEKSEIFDDQFSVERPDGSNFTLKIRSTKLEDSAMYFCASSVDRSSYNEQFFGPGTRLTVL.

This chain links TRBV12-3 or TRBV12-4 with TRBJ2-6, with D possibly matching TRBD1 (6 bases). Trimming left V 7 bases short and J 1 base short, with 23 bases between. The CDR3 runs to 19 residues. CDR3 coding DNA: TGTGCCAGCACCTCCTTTTTCATGGACAGCGTTTCTGGGGCCAACGTCCTGACTTTC. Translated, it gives CASTSFFMDSVSGANVLTF.

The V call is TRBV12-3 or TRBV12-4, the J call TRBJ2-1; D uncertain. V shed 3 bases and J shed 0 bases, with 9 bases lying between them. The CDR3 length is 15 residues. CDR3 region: CASSFPESSYNEQFF. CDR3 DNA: TGTGCCAGCAGTTTCCCCGAGAGCTCCTACAATGAGCAGTTCTTC.

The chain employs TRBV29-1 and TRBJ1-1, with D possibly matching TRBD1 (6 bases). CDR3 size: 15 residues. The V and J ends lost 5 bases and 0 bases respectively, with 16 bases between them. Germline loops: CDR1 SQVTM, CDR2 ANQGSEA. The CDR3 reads CSVTPRQVMNTEAFF. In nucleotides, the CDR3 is TGCAGCGTTACTCCTCGACAGGTTATGAACACTGAAGCTTTCTTT.

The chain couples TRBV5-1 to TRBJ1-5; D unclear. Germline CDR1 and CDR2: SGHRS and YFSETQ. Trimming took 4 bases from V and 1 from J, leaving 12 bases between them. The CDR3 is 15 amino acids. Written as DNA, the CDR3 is TGCGCCAGCAGCACTTCTCCTGAGAGCAATCAGCCCCAGCATTTT. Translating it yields CASSTSPESNQPQHF.

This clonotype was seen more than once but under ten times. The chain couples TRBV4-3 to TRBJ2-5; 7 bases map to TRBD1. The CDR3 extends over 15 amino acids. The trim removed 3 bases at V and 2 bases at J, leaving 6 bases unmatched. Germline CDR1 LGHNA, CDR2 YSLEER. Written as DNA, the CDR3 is TGCGCCAGCAGCCATCGCCCGGGACAGCAAGAGACCCAGTACTTC. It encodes CASSHRPGQQETQYF.

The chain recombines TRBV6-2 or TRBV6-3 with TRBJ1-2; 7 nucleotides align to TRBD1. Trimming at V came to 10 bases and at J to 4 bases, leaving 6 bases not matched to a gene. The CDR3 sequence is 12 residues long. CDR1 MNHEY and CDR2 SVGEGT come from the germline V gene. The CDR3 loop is CATTGRLYGYTF. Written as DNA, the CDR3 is TGTGCCACGACAGGGCGTCTCTATGGCTACACCTTC.